The rows below give T cell receptor beta chains drawn from one sample of a study of blood T cells in healthy people across ages. TCRdb independently ran MiXCR on the 5' RACE reads; one entry per CDR3 protein. The sample consists of some 920,000 distinct CDR3 sequences, about 51% of them appearing once. The sample taken for sequencing was blood. Source of these receptors: a woman aged 60-75 years in good health. Each CDR3 is given with its conserved first and last residue.

V	J	CDR3
TRBV2	TRBJ2-5	CASSPGLAGDFETQYF
TRBV7-9	TRBJ2-7	CASSLAVTFSIYEQYF
TRBV29-1	TRBJ2-1	CSVDGRMNEQFF
TRBV6-2/TRBV6-3	TRBJ2-5	CASSEKRETQYF
TRBV7-2	TRBJ2-1	CASSLSSALAYNEQFF
TRBV6-1	TRBJ2-1	CVSSREYRGLAGTYNEQFF
TRBV5-1	TRBJ2-1	CASSPRGANSEQFF
TRBV7-3	TRBJ1-2	CASGVPNYGYTF
TRBV6-2/TRBV6-3	TRBJ2-7	CASSDGGPPYEQYF
TRBV29-1	TRBJ1-1	CSVEGTGGEAFF
TRBV7-2	TRBJ2-2	CASSLLGKGGELFF
TRBV28	TRBJ2-7	CASSPNLFGADYEQYF
TRBV5-8	TRBJ2-3	CASRPLPVDTQYF
TRBV20-1	TRBJ2-5	CSARVLGMRYF
TRBV24-1	TRBJ2-7	CATSDLNGKGVYEQYF
TRBV30	TRBJ2-5	CAWGKQETQYF
TRBV18	TRBJ2-1	CASSPPNPLAGVTHEQFF
TRBV29-1	TRBJ2-1	CSVVGTHSYNEQFF
TRBV5-1	TRBJ2-3	CASSRGTAADTQYF